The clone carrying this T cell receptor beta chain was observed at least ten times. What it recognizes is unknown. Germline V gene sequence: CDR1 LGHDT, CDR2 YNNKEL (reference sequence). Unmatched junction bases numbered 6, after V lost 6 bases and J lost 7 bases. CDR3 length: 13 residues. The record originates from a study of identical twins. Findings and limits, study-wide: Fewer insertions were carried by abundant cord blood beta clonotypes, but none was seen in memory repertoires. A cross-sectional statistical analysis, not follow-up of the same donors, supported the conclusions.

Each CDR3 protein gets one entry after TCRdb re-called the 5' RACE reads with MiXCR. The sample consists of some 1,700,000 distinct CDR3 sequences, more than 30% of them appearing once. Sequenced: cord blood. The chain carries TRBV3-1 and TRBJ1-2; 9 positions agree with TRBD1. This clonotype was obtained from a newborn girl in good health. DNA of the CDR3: TGTGCCAGCAGTCAGGGACAGGGAGGTGGCTACACCTTC. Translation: CASSQGQGGGYTF.